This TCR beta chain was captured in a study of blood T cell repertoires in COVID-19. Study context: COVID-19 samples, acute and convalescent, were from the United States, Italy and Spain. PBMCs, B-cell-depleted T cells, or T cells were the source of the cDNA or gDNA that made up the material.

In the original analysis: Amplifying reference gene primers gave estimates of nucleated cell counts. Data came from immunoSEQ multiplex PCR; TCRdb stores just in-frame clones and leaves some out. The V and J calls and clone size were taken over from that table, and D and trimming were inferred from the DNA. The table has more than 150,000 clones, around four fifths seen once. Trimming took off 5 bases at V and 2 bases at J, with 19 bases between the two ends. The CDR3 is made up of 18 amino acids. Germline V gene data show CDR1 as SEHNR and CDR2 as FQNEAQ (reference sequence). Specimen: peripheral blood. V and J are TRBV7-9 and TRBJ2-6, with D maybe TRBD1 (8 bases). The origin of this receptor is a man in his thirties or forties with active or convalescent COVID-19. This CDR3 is CASSPLTGEGAGANVLTF. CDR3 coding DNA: TGTGCCAGCAGCCCGCTGACAGGGGAGGGGGCTGGGGCCAACGTCCTGACTTTC.